The rows below give T cell receptor beta chains drawn from one sample of a study of cytomegalovirus exposure and HLA in healthy donors. The protocol was immunoSEQ multiplex PCR, while the TCRdb copy is restricted to in-frame clones and leaves out a portion. The data show 200,000 to 250,000 clones, with roughly 91% seen just once and roughly 2% held by the top ten. The sequenced sample consisted of PBMCs. These receptors all stem from a woman between 18 and 29 years old in good health and CMV-seropositive. The CDR3 runs from the conserved cysteine through the conserved F or W. D genes are given only for firm matches. Only part of the rows carry a size: once, few, many, or a class if the clone is expanded.

J gene: TRBJ2-7; clone size: once; V gene: TRBV27; D gene: TRBD2; CDR3 DNA: TGTGCCAGCAGTTTAGATATAGCGGGCGGCTACGAGCAGTACTTC; CDR3 protein: CASSLDIAGGYEQYF
J gene: TRBJ1-2; clone size: NA; V gene: TRBV28; D gene: NA; CDR3 DNA: TGTGCCAGCATCAAGGGACAAGGGAGCTACACCTTC; CDR3 protein: CASIKGQGSYTF
J gene: TRBJ2-6; clone size: NA; V gene: TRBV5-8; D gene: NA; CDR3 DNA: TGTGCCAGCAGCGGGAGGCTATCTGGGGCCAACGTCCTGACTTTC; CDR3 protein: CASSGRLSGANVLTF
J gene: TRBJ2-2; clone size: NA; V gene: TRBV28; D gene: TRBD2; CDR3 DNA: TGTGCCAGCACTCCAGCGGGAAGTAATGCCGGGGAGCTGTTTTTT; CDR3 protein: CASTPAGSNAGELFF
J gene: TRBJ2-1; clone size: NA; V gene: TRBV18; D gene: TRBD1; CDR3 DNA: TGTGCCAGCTCACCTCCTCAACAGGGGGCCCACTATAAGACCTACAATGAGCAGTTCTTC; CDR3 protein: CASSPPQQGAHYKTYNEQFF
J gene: TRBJ1-2; clone size: NA; V gene: TRBV28; D gene: TRBD1; CDR3 DNA: TGTGCCAGCAGTTTGGGGACAGCTAATGGCTACACCTTC; CDR3 protein: CASSLGTANGYTF
J gene: TRBJ2-1; clone size: NA; V gene: TRBV4-1; D gene: TRBD2; CDR3 DNA: TGCGCCAGCAGCCAATTGGGACTAGCGGATAATGAGCAGTTCTTC; CDR3 protein: CASSQLGLADNEQFF
J gene: TRBJ2-5; clone size: NA; V gene: TRBV27; D gene: TRBD1; CDR3 DNA: TGTGCCAGCAGTTTAAGTTCGGGACAGCAAGAGACCCAGTACTTC; CDR3 protein: CASSLSSGQQETQYF
J gene: TRBJ2-1; clone size: NA; V gene: TRBV2; D gene: NA; CDR3 DNA: TGTGCCAGCAGTGAAATTCTCGCGGGGGCCCGGAGGCGGCAGTTCTTC; CDR3 protein: CASSEILAGARRRQFF
J gene: TRBJ2-7; clone size: NA; V gene: TRBV6-5; D gene: TRBD2; CDR3 DNA: TGTGCCAGCAGTTCTCTGGCGGGGGGGCAATACTTC; CDR3 protein: CASSSLAGGQYF
J gene: TRBJ2-1; clone size: NA; V gene: TRBV9; D gene: TRBD2; CDR3 DNA: TGTGCCAGCAGCGTAGGGCCTAGCGGGGCGGGCGGTGAGCAGTTCTTC; CDR3 protein: CASSVGPSGAGGEQFF
J gene: TRBJ1-2; clone size: NA; V gene: TRBV29-1; D gene: NA; CDR3 DNA: TGCAGCGTTGAAGCGGGGGGCCACACCTTC; CDR3 protein: CSVEAGGHTF
J gene: TRBJ2-5; clone size: NA; V gene: TRBV2; D gene: TRBD2; CDR3 DNA: TGTGCCAGCGTTAGATCTAGCGGGAAGGAGACCCAGTACTTC; CDR3 protein: CASVRSSGKETQYF
J gene: TRBJ1-2; clone size: NA; V gene: TRBV5-6; D gene: TRBD1; CDR3 DNA: TGTGCCAGCAGCTTGGGACAGGGAATCGGGTGGCGTGGCTACACCTTC; CDR3 protein: CASSLGQGIGWRGYTF
J gene: TRBJ2-7; clone size: NA; V gene: TRBV19; D gene: TRBD1; CDR3 DNA: TGTGCCAGTAGTCACCGGGACAGAGCCCAAGGGCAGTACTTC; CDR3 protein: CASSHRDRAQGQYF
J gene: TRBJ1-4; clone size: NA; V gene: TRBV6-5; D gene: TRBD1; CDR3 DNA: TGTGCCAGCAGAGGACAGGGAAATGAAAAACTGTTTTTT; CDR3 protein: CASRGQGNEKLFF
J gene: TRBJ2-3; clone size: NA; V gene: TRBV5-6; D gene: TRBD2; CDR3 DNA: TGTGCCAGCAGCTTGAGACTAGCGGGGCCAAGCACAGATACGCAGTATTTT; CDR3 protein: CASSLRLAGPSTDTQYF
J gene: TRBJ2-1; clone size: NA; V gene: TRBV19; D gene: TRBD2; CDR3 DNA: TGTGCCAGTAGTGGTGCCCGCGGGACTAGCGGGTTATTCAATGAGCAGTTCTTC; CDR3 protein: CASSGARGTSGLFNEQFF
J gene: TRBJ1-2; clone size: few; V gene: TRBV28; D gene: NA; CDR3 DNA: TGTGCCAGCAGTCCTAACAGGGCTCGGGGCTACACCTTC; CDR3 protein: CASSPNRARGYTF
J gene: TRBJ2-5; clone size: few; V gene: TRBV15; D gene: NA; CDR3 DNA: TGTGCCACCAGCATTCGACGGGGTACGGGGGAGACCCAGTACTTC; CDR3 protein: CATSIRRGTGETQYF
J gene: TRBJ2-2; clone size: NA; V gene: TRBV10-3; D gene: TRBD1; CDR3 DNA: TGTGCCATCAGTGATCTCCGGGACAGGGGGCCCGGGGAGCTGTTTTTT; CDR3 protein: CAISDLRDRGPGELFF
J gene: TRBJ2-7; clone size: NA; V gene: TRBV10-3; D gene: TRBD1; CDR3 DNA: TGTGCCATCAGAGGGACAGGGGACTACTACGAGCAGTACTTC; CDR3 protein: CAIRGTGDYYEQYF
J gene: TRBJ2-5; clone size: NA; V gene: TRBV4-1; D gene: NA; CDR3 DNA: TGCGCCAGCAGCCAATTACAGGGACAAGAGACCCAGTACTTC; CDR3 protein: CASSQLQGQETQYF
J gene: TRBJ2-1; clone size: NA; V gene: TRBV28; D gene: NA; CDR3 DNA: TGTGCCAGCAGTTTTCCCAGCGCCAGCTCCTACAATGAGCAGTTCTTC; CDR3 protein: CASSFPSASSYNEQFF
J gene: TRBJ2-7; clone size: NA; V gene: TRBV28; D gene: NA; CDR3 DNA: TGTGCCAGCAGTTTAACAGGATTATTCTACGAGCAGTACTTC; CDR3 protein: CASSLTGLFYEQYF
J gene: TRBJ2-7; clone size: NA; V gene: TRBV7-2; D gene: TRBD2; CDR3 DNA: TGTGCCAGCAGCTACGGACTAGCGGGCTCCTCCTACGAGCAGTACTTC; CDR3 protein: CASSYGLAGSSYEQYF
J gene: TRBJ2-1; clone size: NA; V gene: TRBV7-3; D gene: TRBD1; CDR3 DNA: TGTGCCAGCAGCCGACAGGGGGCAGCCGATGAGCAGTTCTTC; CDR3 protein: CASSRQGAADEQFF
J gene: TRBJ2-1; clone size: NA; V gene: TRBV11-3; D gene: NA; CDR3 DNA: TGTGCCAGCAGCTTGGAGCCAGAAGGGGGTGAGCAGTTCTTC; CDR3 protein: CASSLEPEGGEQFF
J gene: TRBJ2-3; clone size: NA; V gene: TRBV27; D gene: TRBD1; CDR3 DNA: TGTGCCAGCAGTATTCCCTCTGGACAGGGCCTGGCGACAGATACGCAGTATTTT; CDR3 protein: CASSIPSGQGLATDTQYF
J gene: TRBJ2-7; clone size: NA; V gene: TRBV14; D gene: NA; CDR3 DNA: TGTGCCAGCAGCCAAGACAGACGCGGCGAGCAGTACTTC; CDR3 protein: CASSQDRRGEQYF
J gene: TRBJ1-4; clone size: NA; V gene: TRBV5-1; D gene: NA; CDR3 DNA: TGCGCCAGCAGCCCCGGTGTAGGGGCAGGCGAAAAACTGTTTTTT; CDR3 protein: CASSPGVGAGEKLFF
J gene: TRBJ2-5; clone size: NA; V gene: TRBV19; D gene: TRBD1; CDR3 DNA: TGTGCCAGTACCCCGGGACAGGGAAACTTGCGGGAGACCCAGTACTTC; CDR3 protein: CASTPGQGNLRETQYF
J gene: TRBJ2-2; clone size: once; V gene: TRBV27; D gene: TRBD1; CDR3 DNA: TGTGGGCGAGGATGGCTCGACAGGGCGAACACCGGGGAGCTGTTTTTT; CDR3 protein: CGRGWLDRANTGELFF
J gene: TRBJ2-5; clone size: NA; V gene: TRBV30; D gene: TRBD2; CDR3 DNA: TGTGCCTGGAGGGCCGTAGCGGGAGGGGATGGAGAGACCCAGTACTTC; CDR3 protein: CAWRAVAGGDGETQYF
J gene: TRBJ2-1; clone size: NA; V gene: TRBV5-1; D gene: TRBD1; CDR3 DNA: TGCGCCAGCAGCTTGGGGGACAGAGGCGACTACAATGAGCAGTTCTTC; CDR3 protein: CASSLGDRGDYNEQFF
J gene: TRBJ1-1; clone size: NA; V gene: TRBV28; D gene: NA; CDR3 DNA: TGTGCCAGCAAGGGCGGGCTGATGAACACTGAAGCTTTCTTT; CDR3 protein: CASKGGLMNTEAFF
J gene: TRBJ2-2; clone size: few; V gene: TRBV30; D gene: TRBD1; CDR3 DNA: TGTGCTACCGACAGGGCGACCGGGGAGCTGTTTTTT; CDR3 protein: CATDRATGELFF
J gene: TRBJ1-5; clone size: few; V gene: TRBV29-1; D gene: NA; CDR3 DNA: TGCAGCGCCATGACAGGTCCCCAGTCCCAGCATTTT; CDR3 protein: CSAMTGPQSQHF
J gene: TRBJ2-1; clone size: NA; V gene: TRBV30; D gene: TRBD1; CDR3 DNA: TGTGCCTGGGACCTGGACAGGGCTAACAATGAGCAGTTCTTC; CDR3 protein: CAWDLDRANNEQFF
J gene: TRBJ2-7; clone size: NA; V gene: TRBV28; D gene: NA; CDR3 DNA: TGTGCCAGCCGTGATTTCAGGGACTACGAGCAGTACTTC; CDR3 protein: CASRDFRDYEQYF
J gene: TRBJ1-4; clone size: few; V gene: TRBV28; D gene: NA; CDR3 DNA: TGTGCCAGCAGCTACTCTTCAGGGGCAGGGGATGAAAAACTGTTTTTT; CDR3 protein: CASSYSSGAGDEKLFF
J gene: TRBJ2-3; clone size: NA; V gene: TRBV6-1; D gene: TRBD2; CDR3 DNA: TGTGCCAGCAGGCGAGCGGGACCACCCACAGATACGCAGTATTTT; CDR3 protein: CASRRAGPPTDTQYF
J gene: TRBJ2-7; clone size: NA; V gene: TRBV19; D gene: NA; CDR3 DNA: TGTGCCAGTAGTATAGTCGGAGCCGACCCTTCCGAGCAGTACTTC; CDR3 protein: CASSIVGADPSEQYF
J gene: TRBJ2-1; clone size: once; V gene: TRBV9; D gene: TRBD2; CDR3 DNA: TGTGCCAGCAGCCAAGGGACTAGCAACAATGAGCAGTTCTTC; CDR3 protein: CASSQGTSNNEQFF
J gene: TRBJ1-1; clone size: NA; V gene: TRBV5-1; D gene: NA; CDR3 DNA: TGCGCCAGCAGCTTGGACGGGGGAGACACTGAAGCTTTCTTT; CDR3 protein: CASSLDGGDTEAFF
J gene: TRBJ2-7; clone size: NA; V gene: TRBV27; D gene: NA; CDR3 DNA: TGTGCCAGCTCCAGCGGATACGAGCAGTACTTC; CDR3 protein: CASSSGYEQYF
J gene: TRBJ1-1; clone size: NA; V gene: TRBV6-5; D gene: NA; CDR3 DNA: TGTGCCAGCAGCTCCCAGGGATGGCTTCGAACTGAAGCTTTCTTT; CDR3 protein: CASSSQGWLRTEAFF
J gene: TRBJ2-1; clone size: NA; V gene: TRBV11-2; D gene: TRBD1; CDR3 DNA: TGTGCCAGCAGCTTAACCCCCGGGACAGGGAAAAATGAGCAGTTCTTC; CDR3 protein: CASSLTPGTGKNEQFF
J gene: TRBJ2-1; clone size: NA; V gene: TRBV4-1; D gene: NA; CDR3 DNA: TGCGCCAGCAGCCCCCCACCAGCGAGGGAATCCAATGAGCAGTTCTTC; CDR3 protein: CASSPPPARESNEQFF
J gene: TRBJ1-1; clone size: NA; V gene: TRBV15; D gene: NA; CDR3 DNA: TGTGCCACCAGCAGACCCCCTTGGGAGTGGAGCGCTGAAGCTTTCTTT; CDR3 protein: CATSRPPWEWSAEAFF
J gene: TRBJ1-1; clone size: NA; V gene: TRBV10-2; D gene: NA; CDR3 DNA: TGCGCCAGCTGGGCAGGGGTGCTTGGAGCTTTCTTT; CDR3 protein: CASWAGVLGAFF